Below are 25 T cell receptor beta chains sequenced from a single sample in a study of OX40 agonist ivuxolimab in advanced cancers. TCRdb keeps only in-frame clones here, not all; method: immunoSEQ multiplex PCR. The sample lists 70,000 to 85,000 clones, approximately 84% seen once, with 2% to 2.5% in the top ten. The material sequenced was CD4+ or CD8+ T cells sorted from blood, taken in a trial of the OX40 agonist ivuxolimab. The receptors stem from an adult with an advanced solid tumor such as melanoma, head and neck, liver or kidney cancer.

This chain uses TRBV7-2 with TRBJ2-2, with D possibly TRBD2 on 6 matching bases. Trimming left V 8 bases short and J 0 bases short, with 13 bases between. The germline V gene encodes CDR1 SGHTA and CDR2 FQGNSA. The length of the CDR3 is 15 residues. The CDR3 DNA is TGTGCCAGCGGGTTGGGGGGACCGAACACCGGGGAGCTGTTTTTT. Residues: CASGLGGPNTGELFF.

The V gene is TRBV5-1, the J gene TRBJ2-7; D perhaps matches TRBD2 (6 bases). The CDR3 loop spans 15 amino acids. The V gene lost 0 bases and the J gene lost 4 bases, with 14 bases spanning the gap. CDR1 SGHRS and CDR2 YFSETQ come from the germline V gene. CDR3 sequence: CASSLVRGGTYEQYF. The CDR3 region has the DNA TGCGCCAGCAGCTTGGTCCGCGGCGGGACGTACGAGCAGTACTTC. The full variable domain, its missing parts supplied by reference TRBV5-1 and TRBJ2-7, is KAGVTQTPRYLIKTRGQQVTLSCSPISGHRSVSWYQQTPGQGLQFLFEYFSETQRNKGNFPGRFSGRQFSNSRSEMNVSTLELGDSALYLCASSLVRGGTYEQYFGPGTRLTVT.

The table lists this clone with a few counts. The rearrangement uses TRBV5-1 and TRBJ1-1; maybe TRBD1 (6 bases). V lost 5 bases to trimming and J lost 10 bases, with 24 bases between them. This CDR3 is built from 15 residues. Germline-derived CDR1 and CDR2 are SGHRS and YFSETQ. The chain's CDR3 is CASRTGHGPPGGAFF. CDR3 coding DNA: TGCGCCAGCAGGACGGGACACGGACCTCCTGGAGGAGCTTTCTTT.

V gene TRBV6-5 combines with J gene TRBJ1-2; a possible D gene is TRBD1 (5 bases). This CDR3 is 15 amino acids long. Trimming removed 0 bases at V and 5 bases at J, with 13 bases between. The germline CDR1 and CDR2 sequences are MNHEY and SVGAGI. CDR3 sequence reads: CASSYSPGLTYGYTF. CDR3 DNA sequence: TGTGCCAGCAGTTACTCGCCGGGACTTACTTATGGCTACACCTTC.

Comment on this clone: A read error may produce the germline difference seen at one junction end. The rearrangement joins TRBV30 to TRBJ1-2; maybe TRBD1 (6 bases). Germline V gives CDR1 GTSNPN, CDR2 SVGIG (reference sequence). The CDR3 sequence is 13 residues long. The CDR3 loop reads CAWTLSGGTLPQF. DNA of the CDR3: TGTGCCTGGACCCTATCAGGAGGGACACTGCCTCAGTTC.

The CDR3 reads CASSPTRGTYNEQFF. The CDR3 DNA follows: TGTGCCAGCAGCCCGACTCGCGGGACCTACAATGAGCAGTTCTTC. V is TRBV7-2 and J is TRBJ2-1; a possible D gene is TRBD2 (6 bases). Trimming took off 5 bases at V and 2 bases at J, with 13 bases between the two ends. Germline V gene sequence: CDR1 SGHTA, CDR2 FQGNSA. The CDR3 is made up of 15 amino acids.

The genes are TRBV5-6 and TRBJ2-7; TRBD2 might be the D (5 bases). V shed 6 bases and J shed 7 bases, with 20 bases lying between them. CDR1 is SGHDT and CDR2 is YYEEEE in the germline V gene. The CDR3 totals 14 residues. The CDR3 spells CASTPRRTGMEQYF. As DNA, the CDR3 is TGTGCCAGCACCCCACGGCGGACTGGGATGGAGCAGTACTTC.

This clone was found a few times. This chain uses TRBV6-6 with TRBJ1-1; D call uncertain. Germline values: CDR1 MNHNY, CDR2 SVGAGI (reference sequence). V was cut by 7 bases and J by 1 base, with 13 bases left in between. The CDR3 has 14 residues. CDR3 in amino acids: CASKVRGPNTEAFF. The CDR3 DNA reads TGTGCCAGCAAGGTTCGGGGTCCGAACACTGAAGCTTTCTTT.

The chain employs TRBV5-6 and TRBJ1-2; unclear D gene. This CDR3 is 13 amino acids long. Germline CDR1 and CDR2: SGHDT and YYEEEE. With 1 base removed from V and 4 bases from J, the gap between germline ends came to 8 bases. CDR3 in DNA: TGTGCCAGCAGCTTGTTTGGCAGCTATGGCTACACCTTC. Protein product: CASSLFGSYGYTF.

The chain recombines TRBV9 with TRBJ1-1; D not resolved. The V gene's germline CDR1 is SGDLS and CDR2 YYNGEE. Between the trimmed V and J ends, which lost 0 bases and 6 bases, there was a span of 12 bases. The CDR3 totals 14 residues. The CDR3, as DNA: TGTGCCAGCAGCGTAGAGGGAAGGGAGCCTGAAGCTTTCTTT. The encoded protein is CASSVEGREPEAFF.

The chain combines TRBV5-1 with TRBJ2-7; TRBD2 is a possible D gene (5 bases). The CDR3 covers 14 residues. CDR1 is SGHRS, CDR2 YFSETQ, per germline. Trimming took off 0 bases at V and 6 bases at J, with 13 bases between the two ends. The CDR3 protein is CASSLAKGVGEQYF. The CDR3 DNA sequence: TGCGCCAGCAGCTTGGCCAAGGGAGTCGGCGAGCAGTACTTC.

This clone was detected a few times. This chain joins TRBV2 and TRBJ1-1; D may be TRBD1 (5 bases). In germline, CDR1 is SNHLY, CDR2 FYNNEI. The CDR3 sequence is 13 residues long. The V gene lost 7 bases and the J gene lost 7 bases, with 16 bases spanning the gap. CDR3 nucleotides: TGTGCCAGCACCCGAGGGTGGGGGTATGAAGCTTTCTTT. Translation: CASTRGWGYEAFF.

The chain combines TRBV5-8 with TRBJ2-4, with a weak D call TRBD2 (5 bases). The V gene's germline CDR1 is SGHTS and CDR2 YDEGEE. The V gene lost 4 bases and the J gene lost 8 bases, with 19 bases spanning the gap. This CDR3 is 15 amino acids long. The CDR3 sequence is CASSPTGFMLDIQYF. The CDR3, as DNA: TGTGCCAGCAGCCCCACGGGGTTCATGCTGGACATTCAGTACTTC.

DNA for the CDR3: TGTGCCAGCAGCTTAGAAAGGACAGTTACCTACGAGCAGTACTTC. Protein: CASSLERTVTYEQYF. The V and J genes are TRBV11-2 and TRBJ2-7; D may be TRBD1 (6 bases). This CDR3 comprises 15 residues. CDR1 and CDR2 from the germline V gene are SGHAT and FQNNGV. The V and J ends lost 0 bases and 2 bases respectively, with 11 bases between them.

The chain couples TRBV14 to TRBJ1-2, with D unclear. Germline CDR1 reads SGHDN; CDR2 reads FVKESK. V dropped 1 base and J dropped 2 bases, with 5 bases sitting between them. CDR3 size: 13 residues. CDR3 sequence: CASSQVQNYGYTF. DNA for the CDR3: TGTGCCAGCAGCCAAGTTCAGAACTATGGCTACACCTTC.

This chain connects TRBV14 to TRBJ2-5, with D hard to call. V was cut by 3 bases and J by 3 bases, with 17 bases left in between. Germline CDR1 SGHDN, CDR2 FVKESK. CDR3 length equals 16 residues. The chain's CDR3 is CASSHASPRTEETQYF. The CDR3 region has the DNA TGTGCCAGCAGCCATGCCTCACCCCGGACGGAAGAGACCCAGTACTTC.

The CDR3 spells CASRSSGTRGNTIYF. CDR3 coding DNA: TGTGCCAGCAGATCGTCCGGGACACGGGGAAACACCATATATTTT. The J gene is TRBJ1-3, the V gene TRBV7-2; D perhaps matches TRBD1 (6 bases). Trimming shortened V by 6 bases and J by 4 bases, and 16 bases separated the two germline ends. Germline V lookup: CDR1 SGHTA, CDR2 FQGNSA. This CDR3 region has 15 residues.

This clone was counted once. The chain has TRBV14 and TRBJ1-1; 8 nucleotides align to TRBD1. The V and J ends lost 3 bases and 0 bases, in that order; junction bases with no gene match: 6. The V gene's germline CDR1 is SGHDN and CDR2 FVKESK. This CDR3 contains 16 residues. The CDR3 nucleotides read TGTGCCAGCAGCCAGTTGACAGGGGCGGTGAACACTGAAGCTTTCTTT. Translating gives CASSQLTGAVNTEAFF. Full variable domain (missing parts from reference TRBV14 and TRBJ1-1): EAGVTQFPSHSVIEKGQTVTLRCDPISGHDNLYWYRRVMGKEIKFLLHFVKESKQDESGMPNNRFLAERTGGTYSTLKVQPAELEDSGVYFCASSQLTGAVNTEAFFGQGTRLTVV.

V is TRBV5-1 and J is TRBJ2-1; possibly TRBD1 or TRBD2 for D (6 bases each). This CDR3 has 15 residues. The V gene's germline CDR1 is SGHRS and CDR2 YFSETQ. The V end lost 3 bases, the J end lost 7 bases, and 17 bases lay between the germline ends. For the CDR3, the DNA is TGCGCCAGCAGCTACGGAGGGGGGAGGATGAATGAGCAGTTCTTC. Its translation is CASSYGGGRMNEQFF.

V gene TRBV29-1 combines with J gene TRBJ2-1; the match to TRBD1 covers 8 bases. The germline V gene has CDR1 SQVTM and CDR2 ANQGSEA. There are 13 residues in the CDR3. V was pared by 4 bases and J by 3 bases, with 2 bases of the junction left unmatched. The CDR3 nucleotides are TGCAGCGTTGGGACAGGGCTCTACAATGAGCAGTTCTTC. It encodes CSVGTGLYNEQFF.

V and J are TRBV28 and TRBJ2-2; 10 positions agree with TRBD1. Germline CDR1 MDHEN, CDR2 SYDVKM. This CDR3 has 14 amino acids. V was clipped by 9 bases and J by 4 bases; unmatched bases: 5. The CDR3 sequence: CASYRTGGTGELFF. For the CDR3, the DNA is TGTGCCAGTTATAGGACAGGGGGCACCGGGGAGCTGTTTTTT.

This rearrangement joins TRBV6-5 to TRBJ2-3, with D maybe TRBD2 (5 bases). The length of the CDR3 is 16 residues. Trimming removed 1 base at V and 3 bases at J, with 14 bases between. CDR1 is MNHEY, CDR2 SVGAGI, per germline. CDR3 bases: TGTGCCAGCAGTTACTTAGGAGGAGCCTCAACAGATACGCAGTATTTT. As protein: CASSYLGGASTDTQYF.

V usage is TRBV7-3 and J usage is TRBJ2-1, with 9 bases fitting TRBD1. Germline CDR1 SGHTA, CDR2 FQGTGA. Germline trimming cut 5 bases from V and 4 bases from J; bases unmatched to any gene: 6. This CDR3 is built from 15 residues. CDR3 protein: CASSAGQGIYNEQFF. The CDR3, as DNA: TGTGCCAGCAGCGCCGGACAGGGGATTTACAATGAGCAGTTCTTC. Full variable domain (remainder filled in from reference TRBV7-3 and TRBJ2-1): GAGVSQTPSNKVTEKGKYVELRCDPISGHTALYWYRQSLGQGPEFLIYFQGTGAADDSGLPNDRFFAVRPEGSVSTLKIQRTERGDSAVYLCASSAGQGIYNEQFFGPGTRLTVL.

V and J are TRBV6-5 and TRBJ2-7, with unresolved D. CDR3 length equals 12 residues. Trimming cost V 8 bases and J 0 bases, with 8 bases left between them. The germline CDR1 and CDR2 sequences are MNHEY and SVGAGI. The DNA of the CDR3 is TGTGCCAGCGCTAGGAGCTCCTACGAGCAGTACTTC. Its protein is CASARSSYEQYF.

This chain links TRBV9 with TRBJ1-1, with D perhaps matching TRBD1 (5 bases). This CDR3 has 15 amino acids. CDR1 is SGDLS, CDR2 YYNGEE, per germline. V lost 4 bases, J lost 0 bases, and 13 bases lay in between. The CDR3 sequence: CASSPLQGLNTEAFF. DNA of the CDR3: TGTGCCAGCAGCCCTTTGCAGGGTTTGAACACTGAAGCTTTCTTT.